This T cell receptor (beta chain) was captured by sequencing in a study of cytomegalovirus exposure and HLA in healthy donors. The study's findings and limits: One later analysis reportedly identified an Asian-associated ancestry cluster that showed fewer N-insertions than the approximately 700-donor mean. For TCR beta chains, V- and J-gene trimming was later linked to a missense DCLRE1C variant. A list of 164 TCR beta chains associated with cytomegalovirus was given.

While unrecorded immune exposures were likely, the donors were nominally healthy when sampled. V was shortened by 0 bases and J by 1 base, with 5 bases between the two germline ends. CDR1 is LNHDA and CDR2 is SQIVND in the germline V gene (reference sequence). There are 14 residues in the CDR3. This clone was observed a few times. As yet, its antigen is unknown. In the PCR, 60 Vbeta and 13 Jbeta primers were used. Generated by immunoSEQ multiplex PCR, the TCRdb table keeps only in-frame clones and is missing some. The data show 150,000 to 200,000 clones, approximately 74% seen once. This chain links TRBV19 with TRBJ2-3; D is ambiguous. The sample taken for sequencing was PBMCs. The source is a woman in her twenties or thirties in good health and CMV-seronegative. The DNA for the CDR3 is TGTGCCAGTAGTATAGACGGTGGCACAGATACGCAGTATTTT. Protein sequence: CASSIDGGTDTQYF. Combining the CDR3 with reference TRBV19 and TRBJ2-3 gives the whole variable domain DGGITQSPKYLFRKEGQNVTLSCEQNLNHDAMYWYRQDPGQGLRLIYYSQIVNDFQKGDIAEGYSVSREKKESFPLTVTSAQKNPTAFYLCASSIDGGTDTQYFGPGTRLTVL.